The next 32 T cell receptor beta chains were all read from a single sample in a study of cytomegalovirus exposure and HLA in healthy donors. The PCR made use of 60 Vbeta and 13 Jbeta primers. Libraries were prepared by immunoSEQ multiplex PCR; TCRdb keeps only in-frame clonotypes and omits some of them. The sample lists under 200,000 clones, around 80% occurring once. The specimen sequenced was PBMCs. The source of these receptors is a man aged 30 to 45 in good health and CMV-seronegative.

This clone came up a few times. This same CDR3 is encoded by further DNA sequences in the sample. The V and J genes are TRBV7-3 and TRBJ1-2; no definite D call. Germline values: CDR1 SGHTA, CDR2 FQGTGA. V lost 3 bases, J lost 0 bases, and 5 bases lay in between. The CDR3 is made up of 13 amino acids. The CDR3 reads CASSLSPNYGYTF. In nucleotides, the CDR3 is TGTGCCAGCAGCTTGAGTCCTAACTATGGCTACACCTTC.

The J gene is TRBJ2-5, the V gene TRBV7-3; 10 bases agree with TRBD1. The CDR3 length is 13 residues. In germline, CDR1 is SGHTA, CDR2 FQGTGA. The V and J ends lost 3 bases and 10 bases, in that order; junction bases with no gene match: 5. Here the CDR3 DNA reads TGTGCCAGCAGCTTGACAGGGGGCGGGTTCCAGTACTTC. This codes for CASSLTGGGFQYF.

There are a few counts of this clone. Within the sample, other DNA sequences also encode this same CDR3. The chain has TRBV20-1 and TRBJ2-7, with D maybe TRBD2 (6 bases). V was shortened by 3 bases and J by 3 bases, with 6 bases between the two germline ends. CDR3 length: 11 amino acids. Germline CDR1 and CDR2: DFQATT and SNEGSKA (reference sequence). As DNA, the CDR3 is TGCAGTGCTAGGACTAGCTACGAGCAGTACTTC. This sequence encodes CSARTSYEQYF.

The chain recombines TRBV2 with TRBJ2-1; a possible D gene is TRBD1 (5 bases). The CDR3 sequence is 16 residues long. The germline CDR1 and CDR2 sequences are SNHLY and FYNNEI. V lost 6 bases to trimming and J lost 3 bases, with 18 bases between them. CDR3 coding DNA: TGTGCCAGCAGCCGGACACCTCCCGACAACTACAATGAGCAGTTCTTC. It codes for CASSRTPPDNYNEQFF. Filled out from reference TRBV2 and TRBJ2-1, the complete variable domain reads EPEVTQTPSHQVTQMGQEVILRCVPISNHLYFYWYRQILGQKVEFLVSFYNNEISEKSEIFDDQFSVERPDGSNFTLKIRSTKLEDSAMYFCASSRTPPDNYNEQFFGPGTRLTVL.

V usage is TRBV19 and J usage is TRBJ2-7; D perhaps matches TRBD1 (5 bases). Germline-derived CDR1 and CDR2 are LNHDA and SQIVND (reference sequence). Trimming stripped 5 bases from V and 5 bases from J, with 19 bases between. The CDR3 consists of 15 residues. This chain's CDR3 is CASSHHTDSRNEQYF. The CDR3 DNA reads TGTGCCAGTAGTCATCATACTGACAGCCGGAACGAGCAGTACTTC.

V usage is TRBV6-5 and J usage is TRBJ1-2; D gene unclear. This CDR3 region has 12 residues. Trimming removed 4 bases from V and 8 bases from J, with 11 bases in between. Germline V gene data show CDR1 as MNHEY and CDR2 as SVGAGI. CDR3 coding DNA: TGTGCCAGCAGTTTGCAGGATTACGGCTACACCTTC. It encodes CASSLQDYGYTF.

The rearrangement uses TRBV29-1 and TRBJ2-7; 7 bases line up with TRBD1. CDR1 is SQVTM and CDR2 is ANQGSEA in the germline V gene. CDR3 length equals 16 residues. The J segment lost 4 bases and the V segment lost 1 base, leaving 13 bases of the junction unmatched. The CDR3 sequence: CSVEGGETGTEYEQYF. DNA for the CDR3: TGCAGCGTTGAAGGAGGCGAGACGGGGACAGAATACGAGCAGTACTTC.

On this clone: This CDR3 is also generated by other DNA sequences in the sample. This chain links TRBV5-4 with TRBJ2-2; 8 nucleotides agree with TRBD2. The germline V gene has CDR1 SGHNT and CDR2 YYREEE (reference sequence). Trimming cost V 1 base and J 1 base; bases outside gene matches: 3. CDR3 length: 16 residues. The chain's CDR3 is CASSLPSGRNTGELFF. CDR3 bases: TGTGCCAGCAGCTTGCCAAGCGGGAGGAACACCGGGGAGCTGTTTTTT.

This chain connects TRBV15 to TRBJ2-3; 10 bases are a match to TRBD1. The germline V gene has CDR1 LNHNV and CDR2 YYDKDF (reference sequence). V dropped 0 bases and J dropped 5; count of bases not matched to a gene: 5. The CDR3 extends over 16 amino acids. CDR3 nucleotide sequence: TGTGCCACCAGCAGAGACCGGGACAGGGGAATAGATACGCAGTATTTT. This sequence encodes CATSRDRDRGIDTQYF.

This clone occurred a few times. The chain combines TRBV10-3 with TRBJ1-2; 12 bases align to TRBD1. V dropped 10 bases and J dropped 8; count of bases not matched to a gene: 2. The CDR3 covers 11 residues. In germline, CDR1 is ENHRY, CDR2 SYGVKD. CDR3 nucleotides: TGTGCCAGTGGGACAGGGGGCGGCTACACCTTC. This translates into CASGTGGGYTF.

V gene TRBV7-8 combines with J gene TRBJ1-2; TRBD1 matches 9 bases. With V trimmed by 5 bases and J by 6 bases, 4 bases remained unmatched. The V gene's germline CDR1 is SGHVS and CDR2 FQNEAQ. The CDR3 is 13 residues long. The CDR3 is CASSPRTGDGYTF. CDR3 sequence (DNA): TGTGCCAGCAGCCCTCGGACAGGGGATGGCTACACCTTC.

This chain joins TRBV18 and TRBJ1-5, with 11 bases fitting TRBD1. Per the germline V gene, CDR1 is KGHSH and CDR2 is LQKENI. V dropped 0 bases and J dropped 2; count of bases not matched to a gene: 3. CDR3 length: 17 residues. The CDR3 here is CASSPPRGQGGNQPQHF. For the CDR3, the DNA is TGTGCCAGCTCACCACCGAGGGGACAGGGGGGCAATCAGCCCCAGCATTTT. The whole variable domain, filled in from reference TRBV18 and TRBJ1-5, reads NAGVMQNPRHLVRRRGQEARLRCSPMKGHSHVYWYRQLPEEGLKFMVYLQKENIIDESGMPKERFSAEFPKEGPSILRIQQVVRGDSAAYFCASSPPRGQGGNQPQHFGDGTRLSIL.

Only one count was recorded for this clone. The sample holds other DNA sequences that translate to the same CDR3. This chain joins TRBV6-5 and TRBJ1-6; D unclear. CDR1 and CDR2 (germline): MNHEY, SVGAGI. CDR3 length: 12 residues. V dropped 2 bases and J dropped 13 bases, with 9 bases sitting between them. CDR3 sequence reads: CASSYPGSPLHF. The CDR3 coding sequence is TGTGCCAGCAGTTACCCGGGTAGCCCCCTCCACTTT.

The V call is TRBV2, the J call TRBJ2-5, with D perhaps matching TRBD1 (5 bases). With the DNA end fitting TRBJ2-7 better, the J assignment may be wrong. This CDR3 has 17 residues. Germline V gene data show CDR1 as SNHLY and CDR2 as FYNNEI. CDR3 region: CASSDSLMGPLSYEQYF. CDR3 nucleotide sequence: TGTGCCAGCAGTGACAGCCTTATGGGGCCCCTCTCCTACGAGCAGTACTTC.

This clone was counted only a few times. The chain recombines TRBV5-6 with TRBJ2-5; TRBD1 matches at 8 bases. Germline CDR1 reads SGHDT; CDR2 reads YYEEEE. CDR3 size: 14 residues. V was pared by 2 bases and J by 5 bases, with 5 bases of the junction left unmatched. CDR3 bases: TGTGCCAGCAGCTTAACGGACAGGGTTGAGACCCAGTACTTC. Its protein product is CASSLTDRVETQYF.

The chain recombines TRBV18 with TRBJ1-2; 9 nucleotides agree with TRBD1. The CDR3 length is 16 residues. Germline assignment: CDR1 KGHSH and CDR2 LQKENI. The V segment lost 3 bases and the J segment 2 bases; nucleotides outside the gene matches: 7. The CDR3 loop reads CASSPRDRAENYGYTF. Here the CDR3 DNA reads TGTGCCAGCTCACCCAGGGACAGGGCAGAAAACTATGGCTACACCTTC.

The V call is TRBV5-4, the J call TRBJ2-7; D uncertain. V dropped 4 bases and J dropped 0 bases, with 14 bases sitting between them. The CDR3 is 15 residues long. In germline, CDR1 is SGHNT, CDR2 YYREEE (reference sequence). The CDR3 loop is CASSVGSASSYEQYF. CDR3 nucleotides: TGTGCCAGCAGCGTAGGTTCAGCGTCCTCCTACGAGCAGTACTTC. The whole variable domain, remainder taken from reference TRBV5-4 and TRBJ2-7, is ETGVTQSPTHLIKTRGQQVTLRCSSQSGHNTVSWYQQALGQGPQFIFQYYREEENGRGNFPPRFSGLQFPNYSSELNVNALELDDSALYLCASSVGSASSYEQYFGPGTRLTVT.

This clone came up a few times. The chain couples TRBV27 to TRBJ2-7, with 8 bases fitting TRBD2. V was pared by 5 bases and J by 9 bases, with 9 bases of the junction left unmatched. The CDR3 covers 13 residues. The germline V gene encodes CDR1 MNHEY and CDR2 SMNVEV (reference sequence). The CDR3 region has the DNA TGTGCCAGCAGTCACCGGGGGGGCGCAGGGCAGTACTTC. Amino acids: CASSHRGGAGQYF.

V usage is TRBV29-1 and J usage is TRBJ2-2; D perhaps matches TRBD1 (7 bases). Germline V gene sequence: CDR1 SQVTM, CDR2 ANQGSEA. The CDR3 spans 14 residues. V lost 2 bases and J 5 bases, leaving 12 bases between the germline ends. The CDR3 reads CSVEQGGRTGELFF. CDR3 DNA: TGCAGCGTTGAACAGGGGGGAAGAACCGGGGAGCTGTTTTTT.

The J gene is TRBJ1-1, the V gene TRBV7-9; the D is unclear. This CDR3 contains 13 residues. The V gene's germline CDR1 is SEHNR and CDR2 FQNEAQ (reference sequence). With 7 bases removed from V and 1 base from J, the gap between germline ends came to 10 bases. CDR3 protein: CASILEKNTEAFF. The CDR3 coding sequence is TGTGCCAGCATCCTAGAAAAGAACACTGAAGCTTTCTTT.

This chain connects TRBV2 to TRBJ2-7, with 9 bases identical to TRBD2. CDR1 is SNHLY and CDR2 is FYNNEI in the germline V gene. The CDR3 runs 14 residues. Trimming cost V 6 bases and J 3 bases; bases outside gene matches: 6. CDR3 loop: CASRTGTSFYEQYF. CDR3 sequence (DNA): TGTGCCAGCAGAACCGGGACTAGCTTCTACGAGCAGTACTTC.

The chain carries TRBV15 and TRBJ1-2, with TRBD1 matching 7 bases. The CDR3 has 16 amino acids. Losses at the gene ends were 5 bases for V and 6 bases for J; bases not matched to a gene: 15. The V gene's germline CDR1 is LNHNV and CDR2 YYDKDF (reference sequence). DNA of the CDR3: TGTGCCACCAGCCCGATCCGGACAGGACAACCGGATGGCTACACCTTC. This translates into CATSPIRTGQPDGYTF.

The V call is TRBV6-5, the J call TRBJ2-6, with a possible D match to TRBD1 (6 bases). The germline V gene has CDR1 MNHEY and CDR2 SVGAGI. With 7 bases removed from V and 4 bases from J, the gap between germline ends came to 11 bases. CDR3 length: 14 amino acids. The CDR3 DNA reads as TGTGCCAGCACCCCAGGGGTAGGGGCCAACGTCCTGACTTTC. It encodes CASTPGVGANVLTF.

The chain employs TRBV19 and TRBJ2-2, with 8 bases lining up with TRBD1. Unmatched junction bases numbered 4, after V lost 4 bases and J lost 6 bases. CDR1 and CDR2 (germline): LNHDA, SQIVND (reference sequence). The CDR3 runs 14 residues. CDR3 nucleotides: TGTGCCAGTAGTACTAAGGACAGGGCCGGGGAGCTGTTTTTT. As protein: CASSTKDRAGELFF. The variable domain in full, completed from reference TRBV19 and TRBJ2-2, reads DGGITQSPKYLFRKEGQNVTLSCEQNLNHDAMYWYRQDPGQGLRLIYYSQIVNDFQKGDIAEGYSVSREKKESFPLTVTSAQKNPTAFYLCASSTKDRAGELFFGEGSRLTVL.

This clone was observed a handful of times. The rearrangement joins TRBV6-5 to TRBJ2-7; 8 nucleotides agree with TRBD1. Looked up from germline, CDR1 is MNHEY and CDR2 is SVGAGI. V lost 5 bases, J lost 2 bases, and 5 bases stayed unmatched. This CDR3 is 14 amino acids long. The CDR3 sequence is CASSPTGEAYEQYF. The CDR3 DNA follows: TGTGCCAGCAGTCCGACAGGGGAGGCCTACGAGCAGTACTTC.

A few counts support this clone. The chain links TRBV6-6 to TRBJ1-1; D remains ambiguous. Germline V gene lookup returns CDR1 MNHNY and CDR2 SVGAGI (reference sequence). The CDR3 has 9 amino acids. CDR3 protein: CEFLTEAFF. Written as DNA, the CDR3 is TGTGAATTTCTCACTGAAGCTTTCTTT.

This clone was recorded a few times. This chain links TRBV2 with TRBJ1-2; possible D gene TRBD1, 5 bases. CDR3 length equals 13 residues. Germline V gene data show CDR1 as SNHLY and CDR2 as FYNNEI. Trimming cost V 9 bases and J 7 bases, with 18 bases left between them. The CDR3 is CASHQGRPFGYTF. The DNA of the CDR3 is TGTGCCAGTCATCAGGGTCGCCCCTTTGGCTACACCTTC.

Remarks on this clone: Other DNA sequences in this sample translate to the same CDR3. The chain carries TRBV7-2 and TRBJ1-2; D not resolved. This CDR3 has 12 amino acids. V was trimmed by 3 bases and J by 3 bases, leaving 5 bases between them. The germline V gene has CDR1 SGHTA and CDR2 FQGNSA. CDR3 sequence: CASSFRDYGYTF. Here the CDR3 DNA reads TGTGCCAGCAGCTTTCGGGACTATGGCTACACCTTC.

This sequence joins TRBV2 and TRBJ2-1; 8 nucleotides align to TRBD1. CDR1 SNHLY and CDR2 FYNNEI come from the germline V gene. Trimming at V came to 4 bases and at J to 5 bases, leaving 1 base not matched to a gene. CDR3 size: 13 residues. CDR3 sequence (DNA): TGTGCCAGCAGTGGGACAGGGAACAATGAGCAGTTCTTC. Its protein is CASSGTGNNEQFF.

This chain joins TRBV9 and TRBJ1-2; TRBD1 aligns across 8 bases. Trimming cost V 3 bases and J 7 bases; bases outside gene matches: 2. This CDR3 has 12 residues. Germline CDR1 SGDLS, CDR2 YYNGEE. CDR3 sequence: CASSGDRSGYTF. The CDR3, as DNA: TGTGCCAGCAGCGGGGACAGGTCTGGCTACACCTTC.

The chain links TRBV7-2 to TRBJ1-5; D is perhaps TRBD1 (5 bases). The germline V and J ends were trimmed by 1 base and 3 bases, with 10 bases remaining between them. Germline V lookup: CDR1 SGHTA, CDR2 FQGNSA. The CDR3 covers 15 residues. The CDR3 region is CASSLEGVYNQPQHF. Here the CDR3 DNA reads TGTGCCAGCAGCTTAGAAGGGGTTTACAATCAGCCCCAGCATTTT.

This chain links TRBV19 with TRBJ1-1; D not certain. The CDR3 has 14 residues. Germline assignment: CDR1 LNHDA and CDR2 SQIVND (reference sequence). The V and J ends lost 5 bases and 4 bases respectively, with 14 bases between them. CDR3 amino acids: CASSSRLSGTEAFF. The CDR3 region has the DNA TGTGCCAGTAGTTCCAGGTTATCAGGCACTGAAGCTTTCTTT.